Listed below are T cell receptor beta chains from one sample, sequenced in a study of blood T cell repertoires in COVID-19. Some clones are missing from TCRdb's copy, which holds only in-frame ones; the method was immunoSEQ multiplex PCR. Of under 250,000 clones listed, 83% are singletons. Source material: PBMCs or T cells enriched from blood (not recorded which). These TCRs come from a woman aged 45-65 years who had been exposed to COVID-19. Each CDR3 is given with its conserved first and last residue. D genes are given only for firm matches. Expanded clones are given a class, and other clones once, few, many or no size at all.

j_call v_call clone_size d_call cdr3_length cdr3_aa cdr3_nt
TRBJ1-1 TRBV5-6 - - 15 CASSLRGQGLTEAFF TGTGCCAGCAGCTTGAGAGGCCAGGGATTAACTGAAGCTTTCTTT
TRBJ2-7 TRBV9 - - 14 CASSVEDNPYEQYF TGTGCCAGCAGCGTAGAAGACAATCCCTACGAGCAGTACTTC
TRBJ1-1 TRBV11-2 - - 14 CASSLVPGETEAFF TGTGCCAGCAGCTTAGTCCCAGGGGAGACTGAAGCTTTCTTT
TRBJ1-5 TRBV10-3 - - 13 CAISQGVDQPQHF TGTGCCATCAGCCAGGGTGTAGATCAGCCCCAGCATTTT
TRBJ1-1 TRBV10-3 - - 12 CATLGSYAEAFF TGTGCCACCCTGGGGAGTTACGCTGAAGCTTTCTTT
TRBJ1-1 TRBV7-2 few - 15 CASSLVGGANTEAFF TGTGCCAGCAGCTTAGTAGGAGGAGCGAACACTGAAGCTTTCTTT
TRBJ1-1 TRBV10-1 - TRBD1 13 CATQGDSRTEAFF TGCGCCACCCAGGGGGACTCGAGGACTGAAGCTTTCTTT
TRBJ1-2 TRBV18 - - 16 CASSPNQASSLYGYTF TGTGCCAGCTCACCTAACCAGGCCTCCTCGCTCTATGGCTACACCTTC
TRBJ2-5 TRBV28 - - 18 CASSFKLRGGTYQETQYF TGTGCCAGCAGTTTTAAATTGAGGGGGGGAACCTACCAAGAGACCCAGTACTTC
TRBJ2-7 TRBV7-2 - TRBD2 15 CASSLSGGISYEQYF TGTGCCAGCAGTCTAAGCGGGGGGATCTCCTACGAGCAGTACTTC
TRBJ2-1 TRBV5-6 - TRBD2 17 CASSPSVGGNGYNEQFF TGTGCCAGCAGCCCCTCTGTGGGAGGGAATGGGTACAATGAGCAGTTCTTC
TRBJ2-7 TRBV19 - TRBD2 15 CASSIERGYSYEQYF TGTGCCAGTAGTATAGAGCGGGGGTACTCCTACGAGCAGTACTTC
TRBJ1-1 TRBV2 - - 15 CASSERSGWNTEAFF TGTGCCAGCAGTGAACGGTCAGGCTGGAACACTGAAGCTTTCTTT
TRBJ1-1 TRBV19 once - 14 CASSIAAGTTEAFF TGTGCCAGTAGTATAGCGGCAGGTACTACTGAAGCTTTCTTT